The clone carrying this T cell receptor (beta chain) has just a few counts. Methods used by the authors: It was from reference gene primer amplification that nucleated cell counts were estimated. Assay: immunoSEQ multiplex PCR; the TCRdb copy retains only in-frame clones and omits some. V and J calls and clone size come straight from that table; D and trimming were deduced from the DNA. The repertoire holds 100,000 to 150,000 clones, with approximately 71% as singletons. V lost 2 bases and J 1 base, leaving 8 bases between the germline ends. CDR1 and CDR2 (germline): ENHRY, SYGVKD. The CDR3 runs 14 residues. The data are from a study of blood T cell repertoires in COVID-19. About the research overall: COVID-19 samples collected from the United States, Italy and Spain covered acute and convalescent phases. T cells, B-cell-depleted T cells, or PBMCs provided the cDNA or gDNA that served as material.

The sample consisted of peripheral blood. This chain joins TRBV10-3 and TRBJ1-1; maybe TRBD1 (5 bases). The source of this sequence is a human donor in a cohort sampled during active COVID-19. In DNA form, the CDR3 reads TGTGCCATCAGTGAGAACAGGAGGAACACTGAAGCTTTCTTT. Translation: CAISENRRNTEAFF.